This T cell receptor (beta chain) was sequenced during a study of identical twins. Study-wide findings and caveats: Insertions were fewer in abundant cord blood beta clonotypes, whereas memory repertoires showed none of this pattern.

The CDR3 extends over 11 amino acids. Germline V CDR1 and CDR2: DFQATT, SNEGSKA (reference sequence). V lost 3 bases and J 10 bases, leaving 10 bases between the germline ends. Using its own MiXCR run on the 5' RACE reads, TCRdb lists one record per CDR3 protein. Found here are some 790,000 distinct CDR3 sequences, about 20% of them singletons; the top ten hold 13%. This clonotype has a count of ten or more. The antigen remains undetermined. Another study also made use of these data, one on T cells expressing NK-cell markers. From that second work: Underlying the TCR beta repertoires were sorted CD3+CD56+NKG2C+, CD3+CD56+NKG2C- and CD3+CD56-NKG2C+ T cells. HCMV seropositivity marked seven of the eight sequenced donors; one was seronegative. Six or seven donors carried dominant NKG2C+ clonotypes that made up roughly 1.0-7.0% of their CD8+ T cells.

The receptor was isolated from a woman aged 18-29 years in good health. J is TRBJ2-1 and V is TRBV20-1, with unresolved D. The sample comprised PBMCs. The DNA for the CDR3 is TGCAGTGCTAGGGGCTCTATCGAGCAGTTCTTC. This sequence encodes CSARGSIEQFF.